In its sample, the clone carrying this T cell receptor (beta chain) was seen once. This table comes from immunoSEQ multiplex PCR, and its TCRdb copy is limited to in-frame clones, with some not included. The table lists some 790,000 clones, 72% of them singletons. The entry originates in a study of shared clonotypes between healthy human individuals. The CDR3 has 14 residues. Trimming cost V 3 bases and J 4 bases, with 12 bases left between them. Germline loops: CDR1 SGHRS, CDR2 YFSETQ. V is TRBV5-1 and J is TRBJ2-3, with a tentative D call TRBD1 (6 bases). Sequencing input: memory CD4+ T cells sorted from blood. The subset: CD45RA-negative fraction. This clonotype originated in a woman aged 30 to 39 in good health. CDR3 nucleotides: TGCGCCAGCAGCTGGAAACAGGGCTCAGATACGCAGTATTTT. As protein: CASSWKQGSDTQYF.